One sample yielded the 5 T cell receptor beta chains listed below, sequenced in a study of cytomegalovirus exposure and HLA in healthy donors. Primers for the PCR totalled 60 Vbeta and 13 Jbeta. Profiled with immunoSEQ multiplex PCR; TCRdb holds only in-frame clones, not every one. The data contain about 160,000 clones, approximately 80% of them singletons. The source material was PBMCs. The source is a male donor in good health and CMV-seropositive.

The rearrangement links TRBV7-2 to TRBJ1-2, with D unresolved. CDR3 length equals 14 residues. Germline values: CDR1 SGHTA, CDR2 FQGNSA. V lost 5 bases to trimming and J lost 4 bases, with 14 bases between them. CDR3 nucleotide sequence: TGTGCCAGCAGCCCCGGGTTATTAATCTATGGCTACACCTTC. Protein: CASSPGLLIYGYTF.

This clone is a singleton in its sample. The chain has TRBV7-2 and TRBJ2-7; 9 positions agree with TRBD2. CDR3 length: 15 amino acids. V lost 3 bases and J lost 3; bases outside the gene matches: 6. Germline CDR1 reads SGHTA; CDR2 reads FQGNSA. This CDR3 is CASSFELAGSYEQYF. CDR3 in DNA: TGTGCCAGCAGCTTCGAGCTAGCGGGAAGCTACGAGCAGTACTTC.

The V gene is TRBV5-5, the J gene TRBJ2-6, with TRBD1 matching 7 bases. V was pared by 0 bases and J by 0 bases, with 0 bases of the junction left unmatched. CDR1 is SGHKS, CDR2 YYEKEE, per germline (reference sequence). The CDR3 runs to 16 residues. The CDR3 DNA reads TGTGCCAGCAGCTTGGGACAGGGCTCTGGGGCCAACGTCCTGACTTTC. Amino acid sequence: CASSLGQGSGANVLTF.

The rearrangement uses TRBV5-1 and TRBJ2-3; 8 positions agree with TRBD2. This CDR3 comprises 14 residues. Germline V gives CDR1 SGHRS, CDR2 YFSETQ. The trim removed 7 bases at V and 3 bases at J, leaving 7 bases unmatched. The CDR3 DNA is TGCGCCAGCCTCCTCGGGGGGGAAACAGATACGCAGTATTTT. Translation: CASLLGGETDTQYF.

The chain is built from TRBV27 and TRBJ2-2; 9 bases agree with TRBD1. The CDR3 sequence is 13 residues long. Germline CDR1 reads MNHEY; CDR2 reads SMNVEV (reference sequence). The V gene end was trimmed by 7 bases and the J gene end by 4 bases; junction bases not matched to a gene: 1. CDR3 sequence: CASTQGATGELFF. The CDR3 DNA sequence: TGTGCCAGCACACAGGGGGCCACCGGGGAGCTGTTTTTT.